This passage covers 27 T cell receptor beta chains from one sample sequenced in a study of cytomegalovirus exposure and HLA in healthy donors. The data were produced by immunoSEQ multiplex PCR, yet TCRdb's version contains in-frame clones alone and is incomplete. This table holds 110,000 or so clones, more than 90% found once. The specimen was PBMCs. These receptor sequences come from a woman under 30 in good health and CMV-seronegative.

The chain couples TRBV4-1 to TRBJ2-7; D is perhaps TRBD1 (6 bases). The length of the CDR3 is 16 residues. The V end was cut by 0 bases, the J end by 4 bases, with 16 bases between. Looked up from germline, CDR1 is MGHRA and CDR2 is YSYEKL. CDR3 sequence (DNA): TGCGCCAGCAGCCAAGATTATAGGGGGATGACATACGAGCAGTACTTC. Translation: CASSQDYRGMTYEQYF.

The J gene is TRBJ2-5, the V gene TRBV29-1; 8 bases are shared with TRBD2. V lost 4 bases and J lost 5; bases outside the gene matches: 27. The CDR3 is 20 residues long. Germline CDR1 is SQVTM and CDR2 is ANQGSEA. As DNA, the CDR3 is TGCAGCGTTGCACCAGAACCGGGACTAGTCTTGAAGGGGGTGTGGGAGACCCAGTACTTC. Amino acid sequence: CSVAPEPGLVLKGVWETQYF.

The V and J genes are TRBV11-2 and TRBJ2-4; D is unresolved. The CDR3 runs 16 residues. CDR1 is SGHAT and CDR2 is FQNNGV in the germline V gene. V dropped 5 bases and J dropped 0 bases, with 14 bases sitting between them. CDR3 protein: CASSPLEYGAKNIQYF. As DNA, the CDR3 is TGTGCCAGCAGCCCCCTCGAGTATGGAGCCAAAAACATTCAGTACTTC.

The chain joins TRBV5-1 to TRBJ2-1; 9 bases map to TRBD2. J lost 8 bases, V lost 2 bases, and 5 bases had no gene match. Germline-derived CDR1 and CDR2 are SGHRS and YFSETQ. This CDR3 comprises 14 residues. The CDR3 region has the DNA TGCGCCAGCAGCTTCGGCGGGGGGGCCGATGAGCAGTTCTTC. It encodes CASSFGGGADEQFF.

The chain is built from TRBV5-1 and TRBJ2-1; D might be TRBD1 (5 bases). The germline V and J ends were trimmed by 0 bases and 3 bases, with 13 bases remaining between them. This CDR3 region has 16 residues. CDR1 and CDR2 (germline): SGHRS, YFSETQ. CDR3 sequence reads: CASSLVVRTSYNEQFF. CDR3 nucleotides: TGCGCCAGCAGCTTGGTGGTTCGGACAAGCTACAATGAGCAGTTCTTC.

This clone was seen a handful of times. This chain links TRBV28 with TRBJ1-6; D may be TRBD1 (5 bases). Looked up from germline, CDR1 is MDHEN and CDR2 is SYDVKM. Trimming pared 6 bases from V and 9 bases from J, leaving 27 bases between. The CDR3 contains 18 residues. The CDR3 nucleotides are TGTGCCAGCAGCAGTACAGGAGGGTCCTTCGCCCAAATTTCACCCCTCCACTTT. Its protein product is CASSSTGGSFAQISPLHF.

The chain employs TRBV2 and TRBJ2-6, with D uncertain. This CDR3 comprises 14 residues. CDR1 is SNHLY, CDR2 FYNNEI, per germline. V lost 7 bases and J lost 4, with 11 bases in between. The CDR3 nucleotides are TGTGCCAGCACCCCCCTAATGGGGGCCAACGTCCTGACTTTC. Translation: CASTPLMGANVLTF.

This clone came up once. This rearrangement joins TRBV11-1 to TRBJ2-1; possible D gene TRBD2, 6 bases. V was trimmed by 4 bases and J by 2 bases, leaving 12 bases between them. CDR3 length equals 15 residues. CDR1 and CDR2 (germline): SGHAT, FQDESV (reference sequence). The CDR3 loop reads CASSSRDSPYNEQFF. The CDR3, as DNA: TGTGCCAGCAGCTCCCGGGACTCGCCCTACAATGAGCAGTTCTTC.

This clone was counted once. The chain is built from TRBV28 and TRBJ2-7; 7 nucleotides agree with TRBD1. Germline CDR1 and CDR2: MDHEN and SYDVKM. There are 15 residues in the CDR3. V shed 6 bases and J 0 bases; nucleotides not matched to a gene: 8. DNA of the CDR3: TGTGCCAGCAGATCCGACCGGGACAGCTCCTACGAGCAGTACTTC. Its translation is CASRSDRDSSYEQYF.

The CDR3 sequence is CASSLRTGGDEKLFF. DNA for the CDR3: TGTGCCAGCAGTTTAAGGACAGGGGGCGATGAAAAACTGTTTTTT. V usage is TRBV27 and J usage is TRBJ1-4; 11 bases are a match to TRBD1. The length of the CDR3 is 15 residues. Germline V gene sequence: CDR1 MNHEY, CDR2 SMNVEV (reference sequence). The J segment lost 6 bases and the V segment lost 2 bases, leaving 2 bases of the junction unmatched. The whole variable domain, remainder taken from reference TRBV27 and TRBJ1-4, is EAQVTQNPRYLITVTGKKLTVTCSQNMNHEYMSWYRQDPGLGLRQIYYSMNVEVTDKGDVPEGYKVSRKEKRNFPLILESPSPNQTSLYFCASSLRTGGDEKLFFGSGTQLSVL.

The chain recombines TRBV4-1 with TRBJ1-5; D possibly corresponds to TRBD1 (5 bases). The V and J ends lost 0 bases and 1 base respectively, with 16 bases between them. The CDR3 loop spans 18 amino acids. From germline, CDR1 is MGHRA and CDR2 YSYEKL. CDR3 bases: TGCGCCAGCAGCCAAGATGGGGTAGGGGCGAGCAGCAATCAGCCCCAGCATTTT. It encodes CASSQDGVGASSNQPQHF.

This clone is a singleton in its sample. V and J are TRBV11-3 and TRBJ2-7, with TRBD2 matching 14 bases. Losses at the gene ends were 8 bases for V and 1 base for J; bases not matched to a gene: 13. Germline-derived CDR1 and CDR2 are SGHNT and YENEEA. The CDR3 totals 18 residues. The CDR3 sequence is CASSLGTSGGLLSYEQYF. The CDR3 DNA reads TGTGCCAGCTCCCTCGGGACTAGCGGGGGCCTACTTTCCTACGAGCAGTACTTC.

The V gene is TRBV6-5, the J gene TRBJ1-2, with D possibly TRBD1 on 5 matching bases. The germline CDR1 and CDR2 sequences are MNHEY and SVGAGI. V gave up 4 bases and J gave up 2 bases, with 17 bases separating them. The CDR3 runs 16 residues. CDR3 in DNA: TGTGCCAGCAGTTCGCTCGGAGATGGGGGGAACTATGGCTACACCTTC. It specifies CASSSLGDGGNYGYTF.

The chain couples TRBV28 to TRBJ2-7; the D gene is possibly TRBD2 (5 bases). Germline V gives CDR1 MDHEN, CDR2 SYDVKM. Trimming removed 6 bases from V and 4 bases from J, with 16 bases in between. This CDR3 region has 14 residues. CDR3 residues: CASRSPGSGYEQYF. The CDR3 DNA is TGTGCCAGCAGGTCCCCTGGGTCGGGGTACGAGCAGTACTTC.

The rearrangement uses TRBV28 and TRBJ1-3, with D tentatively TRBD1 (5 bases). The CDR3 loop spans 16 amino acids. Germline V gene lookup returns CDR1 MDHEN and CDR2 SYDVKM. Trimming removed 6 bases at V and 0 bases at J, with 15 bases between. The chain's CDR3 is CASSNPRALSGNTIYF. CDR3 in DNA: TGTGCCAGCAGCAACCCCAGGGCCCTCTCTGGAAACACCATATATTTT.

The chain has TRBV7-9 and TRBJ2-5; D might be TRBD2 (5 bases). This CDR3 comprises 13 residues. The ends were cut back, 7 bases at V and 3 bases at J, with 12 bases in the middle. Germline lookup yields CDR1 SEHNR and CDR2 FQNEAQ (reference sequence). DNA for the CDR3: TGTGCCAGCACCGCCGAGAGGGAAGAGACCCAGTACTTC. It specifies CASTAEREETQYF. Supplemented by reference TRBV7-9 and TRBJ2-5, the full variable domain reads DTGVSQNPRHKITKRGQNVTFRCDPISEHNRLYWYRQTLGQGPEFLTYFQNEAQLEKSRLLSDRFSAERPKGSFSTLEIQRTEQGDSAMYLCASTAEREETQYFGPGTRLLVL.

J is TRBJ1-6 and V is TRBV6-1; possibly TRBD1 for D (5 bases). CDR1 is MNHNS, CDR2 SASEGT, per germline. The CDR3 sequence is 15 residues long. Trimming removed 6 bases at V and 7 bases at J, with 16 bases between. The CDR3 sequence is CASRAARWGNSPLHF. The DNA for the CDR3 is TGTGCCAGCAGGGCCGCCCGGTGGGGCAATTCACCCCTCCACTTT.

The chain has TRBV7-2 and TRBJ2-7; D is possibly TRBD2 (6 bases). Germline V gives CDR1 SGHTA, CDR2 FQGNSA. The ends were cut back, 1 base at V and 6 bases at J, with 13 bases in the middle. The CDR3 runs to 14 residues. CDR3 region: CASSLVPSDSEQYF. For the CDR3, the DNA is TGTGCCAGCAGCTTAGTACCTAGCGACTCCGAGCAGTACTTC.

V gene TRBV9 combines with J gene TRBJ1-3, with 7 bases matching TRBD1. The germline CDR1 and CDR2 sequences are SGDLS and YYNGEE. Trimming removed 3 bases from V and 3 bases from J; junction bases left unmatched: 6. CDR3 length equals 15 residues. This CDR3 is CASSGNRGGGNTIYF. CDR3 in DNA: TGTGCCAGCAGCGGAAACAGGGGAGGTGGAAACACCATATATTTT.

The chain combines TRBV7-3 with TRBJ2-1; a weak D match, TRBD1 (5 bases). Germline CDR1 reads SGHTA; CDR2 reads FQGTGA. The CDR3 spans 19 residues. V lost 1 base to trimming and J lost 1 base, with 20 bases between them. The chain's CDR3 is CASSLKPPTRVRSYNEQFF. CDR3 sequence (DNA): TGTGCCAGCAGCTTAAAGCCACCCACCAGGGTTAGGTCCTACAATGAGCAGTTCTTC.

This chain joins TRBV6-5 and TRBJ1-2; 9 nucleotides match TRBD1. This CDR3 is built from 15 residues. V trimming: 2 bases; J trimming: 3 bases; junction bases outside the gene matches: 4. Germline V gene data show CDR1 as MNHEY and CDR2 as SVGAGI. The CDR3 protein is CASSYRQGGDYGYTF. CDR3 DNA sequence: TGTGCCAGCAGTTACAGACAGGGGGGTGACTATGGCTACACCTTC.

This chain uses TRBV14 with TRBJ2-1; possible D gene TRBD1, 5 bases. CDR3 length: 13 residues. CDR1 is SGHDN, CDR2 FVKESK, per germline. V lost 5 bases and J 13 bases, leaving 18 bases between the germline ends. The CDR3: CASSYQTYRNQFF. The CDR3 nucleotides read TGTGCCAGCAGCTATCAGACGTACAGGAACCAGTTCTTC.

The chain employs TRBV6-5 and TRBJ2-5; 11 bases match TRBD2. This CDR3 has 15 amino acids. The germline gives CDR1 MNHEY, CDR2 SVGAGI. V shed 4 bases and J 4 bases; nucleotides not matched to a gene: 5. The CDR3 nucleotides read TGTGCCAGCAGTTTTACCGGGACTAGCGGAGAGACCCAGTACTTC. Translation gives CASSFTGTSGETQYF.

The V gene is TRBV4-1, the J gene TRBJ1-5; the match to TRBD1 covers 10 bases. Germline loops: CDR1 MGHRA, CDR2 YSYEKL. The CDR3 length is 16 residues. V shed 4 bases and J 6 bases; nucleotides not matched to a gene: 9. The CDR3 is CASSPMDRGSGQPQHF. CDR3 coding DNA: TGCGCCAGCAGCCCAATGGACAGGGGGTCGGGTCAGCCCCAGCATTTT.

The chain uses TRBV2 and TRBJ2-1; D is possibly TRBD2 (7 bases). This CDR3 spans 13 amino acids. Germline CDR1 reads SNHLY; CDR2 reads FYNNEI. The V and J ends lost 11 bases and 7 bases respectively, with 18 bases between them. CDR3 DNA: TGTGCCTTCAAAGGGGGGGGGCAAAATGAGCAGTTCTTC. Protein product: CAFKGGGQNEQFF.

The chain joins TRBV6-1 to TRBJ2-7, with 10 positions matching TRBD1. Germline V gene lookup returns CDR1 MNHNS and CDR2 SASEGT. J was trimmed by 5 bases and V by 4 bases; bases with no gene match: 11. The CDR3 consists of 16 residues. The CDR3 region has the DNA TGTGCCAGCAGTGCACGGGGGACAGGGGTTATTGACGAGCAGTACTTC. Its translation is CASSARGTGVIDEQYF.

This chain joins TRBV11-2 and TRBJ1-2; D is unresolved. The CDR3 contains 14 residues. Looked up from germline, CDR1 is SGHAT and CDR2 is FQNNGV. V shed 4 bases and J shed 7 bases, with 16 bases lying between them. The CDR3 nucleotides are TGTGCCAGCAGCTCACGAGGAGGGTTCGGTGGCTACACCTTC. The encoded protein is CASSSRGGFGGYTF.